The source of this T cell receptor beta chain is a study of T cell responses to AZD1222 COVID-19 vaccine. Study conclusions and caveats: Repertoires were obtained solely post-peak T cell response. CD4 TCRs covered the whole spike, strongest at regions 160-218 and 743-854.

Germline trimming cut 5 bases from V and 6 bases from J; bases unmatched to any gene: 10. Germline CDR1 is MNHEY and CDR2 is SMNVEV (reference sequence). The CDR3 loop spans 15 amino acids. Assay: immunoSEQ multiplex PCR; the TCRdb copy retains only in-frame clones and omits some. The table lists 75,000 to 80,000 clones, roughly 80% of them singletons. Turning to this clone: What it recognizes is unknown.

Source: peripheral blood, taken 28 days after the second dose of the MenACWY control vaccine. The rearrangement uses TRBV27 and TRBJ2-3; TRBD1 matches at 8 bases. The receptor comes from an adult who received the MenACWY meningococcal vaccine as a control. The CDR3 reads CASSTRQGIRDTQYF. The CDR3 nucleotides are TGTGCCAGCAGTACCCGACAGGGGATTCGGGATACGCAGTATTTT.